One sample yielded the 17 T cell receptor beta chains listed below, sequenced in a study of cytomegalovirus exposure and HLA in healthy donors. Profiling relied on immunoSEQ multiplex PCR, and the TCRdb table lists in-frame clones only, not all of them. The data hold some 150,000 clones, with roughly nine tenths observed a single time. Sequencing input: PBMCs. The receptors here all came from a man aged 18 to 29 in good health and CMV-seronegative.

The CDR3: CASSQTGLDGYTF. The CDR3 DNA sequence: TGTGCCAGCAGCCAGACCGGCCTAGATGGCTACACCTTC. The chain employs TRBV5-4 and TRBJ1-2; no clear D. The V end lost 4 bases, the J end lost 6 bases, and 13 bases lay between the germline ends. This CDR3 spans 13 amino acids. Germline V lookup: CDR1 SGHNT, CDR2 YYREEE (reference sequence).

This chain uses TRBV7-9 with TRBJ2-7, with TRBD2 identical over 8 bases. Per the germline V gene, CDR1 is SEHNR and CDR2 is FQNEAQ (reference sequence). V dropped 5 bases and J dropped 2; count of bases not matched to a gene: 11. This CDR3 contains 16 residues. The CDR3 sequence: CASSEIGGRSTYEQYV. CDR3 nucleotides: TGTGCCAGCAGCGAAATTGGCGGGAGGTCGACCTACGAGCAGTACGTC.

This clone was counted between two and nine times. The chain joins TRBV30 to TRBJ1-5, with D maybe TRBD1 (6 bases). Germline CDR1 is GTSNPN and CDR2 is SVGIG (reference sequence). V lost 3 bases, J lost 2 bases, and 11 bases lay in between. The CDR3 runs 14 residues. CDR3 region: CAWSARQGNQPQHF. CDR3 DNA sequence: TGTGCCTGGAGCGCACGACAGGGCAATCAGCCCCAGCATTTT.

This chain connects TRBV30 to TRBJ1-4; D might be TRBD1 (5 bases). Trimming cost V 8 bases and J 7 bases, with 23 bases left between them. The CDR3 has 15 amino acids. Germline lookup yields CDR1 GTSNPN and CDR2 SVGIG (reference sequence). The CDR3 here is CALGPSWGAGEKLFF. The CDR3 region has the DNA TGTGCCCTAGGACCGTCCTGGGGCGCAGGTGAAAAACTGTTTTTT. Complete variable domain (other parts from reference TRBV30 and TRBJ1-4): SQTIHQWPATLVQPVGSPLSLECTVEGTSNPNLYWYRQAAGRGLQLLFYSVGIGQISSEVPQNLSASRPQDRQFILSSKKLLLSDSGFYLCALGPSWGAGEKLFFGSGTQLSVL.

This sequence joins TRBV7-8 and TRBJ1-4; D gene ambiguous. The CDR3 is made up of 13 amino acids. Germline-derived CDR1 and CDR2 are SGHVS and FQNEAQ. With 5 bases removed from V and 3 bases from J, the gap between germline ends came to 7 bases. The CDR3 sequence is CASSKLSNEKLFF. CDR3 in DNA: TGTGCCAGCAGCAAGCTGTCTAATGAAAAACTGTTTTTT.

The V call is TRBV2, the J call TRBJ2-3; D unresolved. Trimming took off 7 bases at V and 0 bases at J, with 14 bases between the two ends. CDR1 is SNHLY and CDR2 is FYNNEI in the germline V gene. CDR3 length: 15 residues. The CDR3 coding sequence is TGTGCCAGCATCTTGTTACGAACTAGCACAGATACGCAGTATTTT. This sequence encodes CASILLRTSTDTQYF.

This rearrangement joins TRBV2 to TRBJ1-4, with 8 bases lining up with TRBD1. V was clipped by 5 bases and J by 3 bases; unmatched bases: 2. The CDR3 is made up of 14 amino acids. Germline V CDR1 and CDR2: SNHLY, FYNNEI. CDR3: CASSKTGANEKLFF. CDR3 nucleotides: TGTGCCAGCAGTAAGACAGGGGCTAATGAAAAACTGTTTTTT.

The genes are TRBV6-1 and TRBJ1-5; perhaps TRBD1 as D (5 bases). The V end was cut by 4 bases, the J end by 5 bases, with 9 bases between. CDR3 length equals 13 residues. Germline V gene sequence: CDR1 MNHNS, CDR2 SASEGT. CDR3 region: CASSVTDYQPQHF. The CDR3 DNA is TGTGCCAGCAGTGTGACAGATTATCAGCCCCAGCATTTT.

This chain links TRBV5-1 with TRBJ2-3; D gene uncertain. In germline, CDR1 is SGHRS, CDR2 YFSETQ. CDR3 length: 13 residues. V was clipped by 0 bases and J by 1 base, with 3 bases between them. The chain's CDR3 is CASSLAGTDTQYF. The CDR3 bases are TGCGCCAGCAGCTTGGCCGGCACAGATACGCAGTATTTT.

This chain connects TRBV5-1 to TRBJ2-3; 8 bases agree with TRBD1. The ends lost 4 bases at V and 0 bases at J; junction bases unmatched: 7. Germline CDR1 is SGHRS and CDR2 is YFSETQ. The CDR3 sequence is 16 residues long. In DNA, the CDR3 is TGCGCCAGCAGCGAACCGGACAGGGTTAGCACAGATACGCAGTATTTT. The encoded protein is CASSEPDRVSTDTQYF.

This chain connects TRBV5-4 to TRBJ1-2; 7 positions match TRBD1. The J segment lost 3 bases and the V segment lost 3 bases, leaving 8 bases of the junction unmatched. The germline V gene has CDR1 SGHNT and CDR2 YYREEE (reference sequence). The CDR3 is made up of 15 amino acids. The DNA of the CDR3 is TGTGCCAGCAGCTCCTATAGGGGGCTTTACTATGGCTACACCTTC. Translation: CASSSYRGLYYGYTF. Full variable domain (missing parts from reference TRBV5-4 and TRBJ1-2): ETGVTQSPTHLIKTRGQQVTLRCSSQSGHNTVSWYQQALGQGPQFIFQYYREEENGRGNFPPRFSGLQFPNYSSELNVNALELDDSALYLCASSSYRGLYYGYTFGSGTRLTVV.

This chain links TRBV5-5 with TRBJ2-5; D uncertain. The CDR3 runs to 14 residues. In germline, CDR1 is SGHKS, CDR2 YYEKEE (reference sequence). V lost 5 bases and J 4 bases, leaving 15 bases between the germline ends. Written as DNA, the CDR3 is TGTGCCAGCAGACCGCCCGGTAGAGGAGAGACCCAGTACTTC. This encodes CASRPPGRGETQYF. The entire variable domain, with the rest obtained from reference TRBV5-5 and TRBJ2-5, is as follows: DAGVTQSPTHLIKTRGQQVTLRCSPISGHKSVSWYQQVLGQGPQFIFQYYEKEERGRGNFPDRFSARQFPNYSSELNVNALLLGDSALYLCASRPPGRGETQYFGPGTRLLVL.

The V gene is TRBV6-5, the J gene TRBJ2-1, with 10 bases aligning to TRBD2. Germline V CDR1 and CDR2: MNHEY, SVGAGI. This CDR3 comprises 13 residues. The trim removed 2 bases at V and 9 bases at J, leaving 1 base unmatched. DNA for the CDR3: TGTGCCAGCAGTTACCCTAGCGGGGGTGAGCAGTTCTTC. Amino acids: CASSYPSGGEQFF.

The chain recombines TRBV10-3 with TRBJ2-7; D perhaps matches TRBD2 (6 bases). The CDR3 is 14 amino acids. V lost 6 bases, J lost 2 bases, and 14 bases lay in between. CDR1 is ENHRY, CDR2 SYGVKD, per germline. Here the CDR3 reads CAISDAGTPYEQYV. The CDR3, as DNA: TGTGCCATCAGCGATGCCGGGACTCCCTACGAGCAGTACGTC.

The chain joins TRBV6-6 to TRBJ2-7; TRBD1 matches 8 bases. In germline, CDR1 is MNHNY, CDR2 SVGAGI (reference sequence). The CDR3 is 12 residues long. The V gene end was trimmed by 5 bases and the J gene end by 5 bases; junction bases not matched to a gene: 2. The CDR3 reads CASSAGGDEQYF. The CDR3 nucleotides are TGTGCCAGCAGTGCAGGGGGCGACGAGCAGTACTTC.

The chain is built from TRBV4-3 and TRBJ1-4, with D uncertain. Germline-derived CDR1 and CDR2 are LGHNA and YSLEER. The CDR3 runs 13 residues. Deletions cut 4 bases from V and 8 bases from J, with 11 bases between. Written as DNA, the CDR3 is TGCGCCAGCAGCCTCCTAGTTGGCGAAAAACTGTTTTTT. It specifies CASSLLVGEKLFF.

This chain links TRBV9 with TRBJ2-5; the match to TRBD2 covers 9 bases. The CDR3 is made up of 15 amino acids. The germline V gene has CDR1 SGDLS and CDR2 YYNGEE. The ends lost 0 bases at V and 5 bases at J; junction bases unmatched: 5. The CDR3 spells CASSVAAGGQETQYF. For the CDR3, the DNA is TGTGCCAGCAGCGTAGCGGCGGGGGGGCAGGAGACCCAGTACTTC.